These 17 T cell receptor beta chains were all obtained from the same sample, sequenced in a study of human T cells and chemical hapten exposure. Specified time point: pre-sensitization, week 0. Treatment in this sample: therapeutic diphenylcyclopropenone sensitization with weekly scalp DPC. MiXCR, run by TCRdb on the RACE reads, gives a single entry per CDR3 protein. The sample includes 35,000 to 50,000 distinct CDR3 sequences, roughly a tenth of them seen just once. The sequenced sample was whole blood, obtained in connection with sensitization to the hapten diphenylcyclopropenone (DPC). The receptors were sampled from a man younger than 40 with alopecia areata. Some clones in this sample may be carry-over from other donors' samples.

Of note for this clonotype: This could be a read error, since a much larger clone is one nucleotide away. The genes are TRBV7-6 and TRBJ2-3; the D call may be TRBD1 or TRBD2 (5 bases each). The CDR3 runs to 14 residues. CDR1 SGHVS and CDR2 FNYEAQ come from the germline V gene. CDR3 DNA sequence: TGTGTCAGCAGCCCGGGGCTTAACACAGATACGCAGTATTTT. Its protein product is CVSSPGLNTDTQYF.

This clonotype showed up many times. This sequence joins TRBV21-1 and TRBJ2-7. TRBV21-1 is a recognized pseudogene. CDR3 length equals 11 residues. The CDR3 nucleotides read TGTGCCAGCAGCAAAAAGCGCGAGCAGTACTTC. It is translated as CASSKKREQYF.

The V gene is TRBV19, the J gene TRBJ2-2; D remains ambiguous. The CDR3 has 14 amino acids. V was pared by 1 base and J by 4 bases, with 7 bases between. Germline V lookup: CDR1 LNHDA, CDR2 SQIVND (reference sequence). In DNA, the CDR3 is TGTGCCAGTAGTATAGTTGTTGCCACCGGGGAGCTGTTTTTT. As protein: CASSIVVATGELFF. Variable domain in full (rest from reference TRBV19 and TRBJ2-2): DGGITQSPKYLFRKEGQNVTLSCEQNLNHDAMYWYRQDPGQGLRLIYYSQIVNDFQKGDIAEGYSVSREKKESFPLTVTSAQKNPTAFYLCASSIVVATGELFFGEGSRLTVL.

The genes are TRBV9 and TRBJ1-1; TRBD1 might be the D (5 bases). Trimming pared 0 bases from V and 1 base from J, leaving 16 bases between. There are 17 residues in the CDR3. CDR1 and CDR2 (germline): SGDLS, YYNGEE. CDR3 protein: CASSVGVRQSRNTEAFF. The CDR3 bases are TGTGCCAGCAGCGTAGGGGTACGACAGTCGAGGAACACTGAAGCTTTCTTT.

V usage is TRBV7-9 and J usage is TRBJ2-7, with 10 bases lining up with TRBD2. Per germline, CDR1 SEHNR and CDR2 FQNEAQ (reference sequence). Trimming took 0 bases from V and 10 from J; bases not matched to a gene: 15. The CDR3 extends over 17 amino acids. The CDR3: CASSLALRPEASGGQYF. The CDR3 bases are TGTGCCAGCAGCTTAGCTCTTCGGCCCGAGGCTAGCGGGGGACAGTACTTC.

The DNA of the CDR3 is TGTGCCAGCAGTTACAGACTAGCGGGAGGTAATGAGCAGTTCTTC. It codes for CASSYRLAGGNEQFF. V usage is TRBV6-2 or TRBV6-3 and J usage is TRBJ2-1; TRBD2 matches at 13 bases. The CDR3 spans 15 residues. Germline V gene data show CDR1 as MNHEY and CDR2 as SVGEGT. V shed 2 bases, J shed 7 bases, and the junction held 2 bases outside the gene matches.

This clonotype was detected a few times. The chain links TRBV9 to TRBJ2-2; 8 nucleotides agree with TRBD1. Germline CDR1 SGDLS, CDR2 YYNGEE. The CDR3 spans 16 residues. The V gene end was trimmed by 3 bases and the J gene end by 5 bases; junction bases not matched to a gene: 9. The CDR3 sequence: CASSEFTGGGTGELFF. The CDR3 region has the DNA TGTGCCAGCAGCGAGTTTACAGGGGGAGGAACCGGGGAGCTGTTTTTT. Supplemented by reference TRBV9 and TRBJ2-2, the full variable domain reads DSGVTQTPKHLITATGQRVTLRCSPRSGDLSVYWYQQSLDQGLQFLIQYYNGEERAKGNILERFSAQQFPDLHSELNLSSLELGDSALYFCASSEFTGGGTGELFFGEGSRLTVL.

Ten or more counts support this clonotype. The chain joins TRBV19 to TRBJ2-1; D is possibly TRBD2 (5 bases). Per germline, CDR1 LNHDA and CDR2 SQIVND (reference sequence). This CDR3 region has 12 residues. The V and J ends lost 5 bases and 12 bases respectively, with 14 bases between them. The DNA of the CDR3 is TGTGCCAGTAGTCCAGACTGGACTCGGCAGTTCTTC. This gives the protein CASSPDWTRQFF.

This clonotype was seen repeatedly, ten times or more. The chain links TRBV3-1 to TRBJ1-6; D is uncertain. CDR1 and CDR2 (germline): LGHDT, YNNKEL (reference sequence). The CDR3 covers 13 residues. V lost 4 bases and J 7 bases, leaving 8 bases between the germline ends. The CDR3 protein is CASSPLENSPLHF. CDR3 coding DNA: TGTGCCAGCAGCCCCCTCGAGAATTCACCCCTCCACTTT.

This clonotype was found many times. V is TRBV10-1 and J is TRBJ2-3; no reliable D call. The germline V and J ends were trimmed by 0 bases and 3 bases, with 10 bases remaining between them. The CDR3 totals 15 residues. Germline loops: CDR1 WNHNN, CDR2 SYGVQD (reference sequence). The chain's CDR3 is CASSESILGTDTQYF. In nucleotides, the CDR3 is TGCGCCAGCAGTGAGTCGATCTTGGGGACAGATACGCAGTATTTT.

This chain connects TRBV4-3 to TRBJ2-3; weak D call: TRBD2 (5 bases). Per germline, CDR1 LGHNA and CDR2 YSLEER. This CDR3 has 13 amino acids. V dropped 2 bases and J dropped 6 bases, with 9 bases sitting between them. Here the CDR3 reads CASSQTRSDTQYF. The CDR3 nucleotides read TGCGCCAGCAGCCAAACTAGATCGGATACGCAGTATTTT.

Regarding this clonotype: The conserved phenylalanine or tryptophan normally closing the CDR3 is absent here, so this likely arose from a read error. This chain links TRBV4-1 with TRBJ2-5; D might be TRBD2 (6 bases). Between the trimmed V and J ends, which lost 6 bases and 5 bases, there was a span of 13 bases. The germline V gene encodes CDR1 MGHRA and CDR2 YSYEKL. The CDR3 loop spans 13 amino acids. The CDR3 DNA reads TGCGCCAGCAGTTTAGCGGCTGTGGAGACCCAGTACCTC. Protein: CASSLAAVETQYL.

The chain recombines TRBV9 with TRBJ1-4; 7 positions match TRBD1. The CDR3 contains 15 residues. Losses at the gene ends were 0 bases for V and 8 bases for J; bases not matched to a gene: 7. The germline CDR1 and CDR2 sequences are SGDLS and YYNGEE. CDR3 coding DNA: TGTGCCAGCAGCGTAGAACCAGGGGGAAGGGAAAAACTGTTTTTT. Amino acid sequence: CASSVEPGGREKLFF.

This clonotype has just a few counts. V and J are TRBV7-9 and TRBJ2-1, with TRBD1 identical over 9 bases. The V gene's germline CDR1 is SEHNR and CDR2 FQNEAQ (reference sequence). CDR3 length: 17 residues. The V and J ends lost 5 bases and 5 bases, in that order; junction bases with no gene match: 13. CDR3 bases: TGTGCCAGCAGCCCCTCGGGACAGGGTTTCCCGAACAATGAGCAGTTCTTC. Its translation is CASSPSGQGFPNNEQFF.

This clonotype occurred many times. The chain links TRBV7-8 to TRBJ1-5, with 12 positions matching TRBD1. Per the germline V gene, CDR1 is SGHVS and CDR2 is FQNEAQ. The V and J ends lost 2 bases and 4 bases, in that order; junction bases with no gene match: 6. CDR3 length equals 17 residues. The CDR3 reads CASSLLGQGAQNQPQHF. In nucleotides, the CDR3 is TGTGCCAGCAGCTTATTGGGACAGGGGGCCCAAAATCAGCCCCAGCATTTT.

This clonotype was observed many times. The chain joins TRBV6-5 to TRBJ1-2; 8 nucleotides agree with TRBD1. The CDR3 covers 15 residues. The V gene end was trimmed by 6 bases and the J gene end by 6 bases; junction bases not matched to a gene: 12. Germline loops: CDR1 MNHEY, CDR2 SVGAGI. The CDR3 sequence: CASSPTRTGWNGYTF. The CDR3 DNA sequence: TGTGCCAGCAGCCCCACCCGGACAGGGTGGAATGGCTACACCTTC.

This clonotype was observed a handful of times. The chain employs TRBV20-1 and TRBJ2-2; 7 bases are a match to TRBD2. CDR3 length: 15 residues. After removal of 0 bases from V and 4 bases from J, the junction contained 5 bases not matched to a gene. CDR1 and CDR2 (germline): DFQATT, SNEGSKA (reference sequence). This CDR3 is CSARDQRGGTGELFF. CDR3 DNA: TGCAGTGCTAGAGATCAGCGGGGCGGCACCGGGGAGCTGTTTTTT.